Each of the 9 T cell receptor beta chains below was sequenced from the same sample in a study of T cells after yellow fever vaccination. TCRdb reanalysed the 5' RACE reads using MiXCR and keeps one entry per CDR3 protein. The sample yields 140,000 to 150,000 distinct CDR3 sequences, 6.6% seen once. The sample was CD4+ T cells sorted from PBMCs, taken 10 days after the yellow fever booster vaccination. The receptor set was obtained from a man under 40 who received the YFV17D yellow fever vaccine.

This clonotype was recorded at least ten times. DNA of the CDR3: TGCGCCAGCAGCCAAGGGTACAGGGCTTCCTACGAGCAGTACTTC. Amino acid sequence: CASSQGYRASYEQYF. The rearrangement links TRBV4-3 to TRBJ2-7, with D perhaps matching TRBD1 (6 bases). The ends were cut back, 1 base at V and 1 base at J, with 11 bases in the middle. CDR1 is LGHNA and CDR2 is YSLEER in the germline V gene. The CDR3 runs 15 residues.

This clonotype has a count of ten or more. DNA of the CDR3: TGTGCCAGCAGCCAAGGCGCTGCGAACACCGGGGAGCTGTTTTTT. Translated: CASSQGAANTGELFF. The J gene is TRBJ2-2, the V gene TRBV4-2, with unresolved D. Per germline, CDR1 LGHNA and CDR2 YNFKEQ. V shed 1 base and J shed 0 bases, with 6 bases lying between them. The CDR3 is made up of 15 amino acids.

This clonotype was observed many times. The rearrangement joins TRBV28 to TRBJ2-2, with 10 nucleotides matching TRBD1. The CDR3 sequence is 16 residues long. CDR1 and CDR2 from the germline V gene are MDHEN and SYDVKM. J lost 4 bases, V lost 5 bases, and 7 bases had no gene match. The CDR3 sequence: CASSPSRTGGTGELFF. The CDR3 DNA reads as TGTGCCAGCAGTCCAAGCCGGACAGGGGGCACCGGGGAGCTGTTTTTT.

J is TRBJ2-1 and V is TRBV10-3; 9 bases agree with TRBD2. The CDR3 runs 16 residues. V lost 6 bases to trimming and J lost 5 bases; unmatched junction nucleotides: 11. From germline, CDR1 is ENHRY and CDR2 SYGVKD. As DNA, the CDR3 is TGTGCCATCAGCATCTATCCGGGACTAGCAAACAATGAGCAGTTCTTC. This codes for CAISIYPGLANNEQFF.

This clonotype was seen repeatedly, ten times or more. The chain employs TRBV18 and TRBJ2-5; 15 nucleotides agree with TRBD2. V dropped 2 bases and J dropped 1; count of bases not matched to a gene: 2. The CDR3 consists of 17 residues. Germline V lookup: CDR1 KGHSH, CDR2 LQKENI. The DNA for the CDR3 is TGTGCCAGCTCACCAGGACTAGCGGGAGGGCCCCAAGAGACCCAGTACTTC. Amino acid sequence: CASSPGLAGGPQETQYF. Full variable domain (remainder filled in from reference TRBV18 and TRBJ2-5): NAGVMQNPRHLVRRRGQEARLRCSPMKGHSHVYWYRQLPEEGLKFMVYLQKENIIDESGMPKERFSAEFPKEGPSILRIQQVVRGDSAAYFCASSPGLAGGPQETQYFGPGTRLLVL.

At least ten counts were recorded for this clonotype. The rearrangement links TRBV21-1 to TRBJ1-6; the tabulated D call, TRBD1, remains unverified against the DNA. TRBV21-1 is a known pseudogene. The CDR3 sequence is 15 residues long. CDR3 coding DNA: TGTGCCAGCAGTATCCCCGGGACAGGCCATTTAACCCTCCACTTT. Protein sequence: CASSIPGTGHLTLHF.

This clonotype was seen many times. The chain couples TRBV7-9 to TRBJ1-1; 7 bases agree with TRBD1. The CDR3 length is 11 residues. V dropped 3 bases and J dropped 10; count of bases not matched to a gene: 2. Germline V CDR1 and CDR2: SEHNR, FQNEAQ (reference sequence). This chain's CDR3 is CASSFRQGAFF. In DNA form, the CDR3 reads TGTGCCAGCAGCTTCCGACAGGGAGCTTTCTTT.

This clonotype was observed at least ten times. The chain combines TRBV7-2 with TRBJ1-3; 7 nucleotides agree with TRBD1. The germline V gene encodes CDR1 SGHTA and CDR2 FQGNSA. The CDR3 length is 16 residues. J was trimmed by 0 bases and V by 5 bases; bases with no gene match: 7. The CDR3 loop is CASSPTDRASGNTIYF. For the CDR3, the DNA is TGTGCCAGCAGCCCAACAGACAGGGCCTCTGGAAACACCATATATTTT.

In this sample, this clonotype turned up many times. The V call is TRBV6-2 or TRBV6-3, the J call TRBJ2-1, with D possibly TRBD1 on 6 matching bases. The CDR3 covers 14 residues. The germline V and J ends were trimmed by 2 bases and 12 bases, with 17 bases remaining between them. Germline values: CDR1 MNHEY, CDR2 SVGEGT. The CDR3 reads CASSYTGTLFGQFF. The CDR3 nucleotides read TGTGCCAGCAGTTACACCGGGACACTCTTCGGGCAGTTCTTC.